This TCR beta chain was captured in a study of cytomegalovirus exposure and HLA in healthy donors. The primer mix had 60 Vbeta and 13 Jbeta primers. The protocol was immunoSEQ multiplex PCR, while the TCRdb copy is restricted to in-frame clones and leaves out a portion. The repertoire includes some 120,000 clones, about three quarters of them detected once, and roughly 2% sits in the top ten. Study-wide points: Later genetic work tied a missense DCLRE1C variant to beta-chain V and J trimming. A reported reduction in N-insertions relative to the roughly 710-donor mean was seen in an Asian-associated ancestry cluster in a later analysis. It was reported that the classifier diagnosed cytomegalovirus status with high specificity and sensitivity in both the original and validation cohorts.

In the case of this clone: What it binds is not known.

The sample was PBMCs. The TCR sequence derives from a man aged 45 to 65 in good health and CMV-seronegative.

CDR3 amino acids: CASSQELYIGNTIYF. The CDR3 DNA follows: TGCGCCAGCAGCCAAGAACTGTATATAGGAAACACCATATATTTT. V and J are TRBV4-1 and TRBJ1-3, with D unclear. The CDR3 sequence is 15 residues long. V lost 0 bases, J lost 4 bases, and 10 bases lay in between. CDR1 and CDR2 (germline): MGHRA, YSYEKL.